Following are 22 T cell receptor beta chains from one sample sequenced in a study of blood T cells in healthy people across ages. For the second PCR, which ran for roughly 7 to 11 cycles, a sample-barcoded 5' primer and a J-beta primer mix were used. MiXCR, applied by TCRdb to the 5' RACE reads, yields one record per CDR3 protein. This table holds some 900,000 distinct CDR3 sequences, about 30% found once. Source material: blood. All receptors derive from a woman aged 80 or over in good health.

As to this clonotype: One base away lies a much larger clone, so this may be a sequencing read error. The chain is built from TRBV3-1 and TRBJ1-2; D gene unclear. Trimming stripped 1 base from V and 6 bases from J, with 9 bases between. Germline values: CDR1 LGHDT, CDR2 YNNKEL (reference sequence). The CDR3 loop spans 13 amino acids. In DNA form, the CDR3 reads TGTGCCAGCAGCCAAGCGGGCAACCATGGCTACACCTTC. Translated: CASSQAGNHGYTF.

A remark on this clonotype: An end of the junction does not agree with germline; a read error may underlie this. The chain combines TRBV6-5 with TRBJ1-2, with D maybe TRBD1 (6 bases). The CDR3 runs 13 residues. Per germline, CDR1 MNHEY and CDR2 SVGAGI. DNA of the CDR3: TGTACCAGCAGGGGACCGCCGAACTATGGCTACACCTTC. It encodes CTSRGPPNYGYTF.

This clonotype occurred many times. The chain combines TRBV5-1 with TRBJ2-3; the D is unclear. V lost 0 bases and J 4 bases, leaving 6 bases between the germline ends. Germline-derived CDR1 and CDR2 are SGHRS and YFSETQ. This CDR3 is built from 13 residues. DNA for the CDR3: TGCGCCAGCAGCTTGGCTTCCCCAGATACGCAGTATTTT. It specifies CASSLASPDTQYF.

This clonotype was recorded once. This chain connects TRBV12-3 or TRBV12-4 to TRBJ2-1; TRBD2 matches 7 bases. Losses at the gene ends were 8 bases for V and 2 bases for J; bases not matched to a gene: 9. The CDR3 runs 15 residues. CDR3 sequence reads: CASGVASGAYNEQFF. As DNA, the CDR3 is TGTGCCAGCGGAGTTGCTAGCGGAGCCTACAATGAGCAGTTCTTC.

This clonotype was found many times. The chain employs TRBV18 and TRBJ2-5; D could derive from TRBD1 or TRBD2 (5 bases each). The V end lost 8 bases, the J end lost 5 bases, and 15 bases lay between the germline ends. The length of the CDR3 is 13 residues. The germline CDR1 and CDR2 sequences are KGHSH and LQKENI. Written as DNA, the CDR3 is TGTGCCAGCACGGGGCCAGAAAGGGAGACCCAGTACTTC. This codes for CASTGPERETQYF.

This clonotype has at least ten counts. The genes are TRBV6-1 and TRBJ2-1, with 14 bases that match TRBD2. CDR3 length: 20 amino acids. J lost 0 bases, V lost 7 bases, and 14 bases had no gene match. Germline CDR1 is MNHNS and CDR2 is SASEGT. DNA of the CDR3: TGTGCCAGCAAGACCTCGCCGGGACTAGCGGGGGCCAGCTCCTACAATGAGCAGTTCTTC. Translating it yields CASKTSPGLAGASSYNEQFF.

This clonotype was found a few times. The rearrangement uses TRBV6-5 and TRBJ1-6, with D tentatively TRBD1 (5 bases). The CDR3 runs 16 residues. V dropped 0 bases and J dropped 7 bases, with 13 bases sitting between them. Germline-derived CDR1 and CDR2 are MNHEY and SVGAGI. In DNA, the CDR3 is TGTGCCAGCAGTTACTCGACAGTCGTCAGGAATTCACCCCTCCACTTT. Its protein is CASSYSTVVRNSPLHF.

Of note for this clonotype: Possible read error: a much larger clone is one base away. The rearrangement links TRBV27 to TRBJ1-1, with D possibly matching TRBD1 (6 bases). V was cut by 1 base and J by 4 bases, with 13 bases left in between. The germline gives CDR1 MNHEY, CDR2 SMNVEV (reference sequence). The CDR3 contains 15 residues. Here the CDR3 reads CASSLFGQRGTEAFF. CDR3 DNA: TGTGCCAGCAGTTTATTTGGACAGCGAGGCACTGAAGCTTTCTTT.

This clonotype turned up a few times. The V call is TRBV4-3, the J call TRBJ1-2, with D tentatively TRBD1 (5 bases). Trimming pared 2 bases from V and 4 bases from J, leaving 8 bases between. Germline V gives CDR1 LGHNA, CDR2 YSLEER. This CDR3 region has 13 residues. CDR3 in amino acids: CASSQSGSYGYTF. CDR3 in DNA: TGCGCCAGCAGCCAATCAGGGTCCTATGGCTACACCTTC.

This clonotype occurred a few times. The chain has TRBV6-5 and TRBJ1-6; D unclear. Trimming took off 6 bases at V and 0 bases at J, with 12 bases between the two ends. The CDR3 runs 16 residues. Looked up from germline, CDR1 is MNHEY and CDR2 is SVGAGI. CDR3 DNA: TGTGCCAGCAGAGCCGTGGGGAGCTCCTATAATTCACCCCTCCACTTT. Translation gives CASRAVGSSYNSPLHF.

This clonotype was seen at least ten times. This chain uses TRBV20-1 with TRBJ2-1; D call uncertain. Per the germline V gene, CDR1 is DFQATT and CDR2 is SNEGSKA (reference sequence). CDR3 length: 12 residues. Trimming took 3 bases from V and 8 from J, leaving 11 bases between them. CDR3: CSASQVLYEQFF. The CDR3 region has the DNA TGCAGTGCTAGCCAGGTTTTGTATGAGCAGTTCTTC.

The sample holds a few counts of this clonotype. The chain recombines TRBV19 with TRBJ1-5; maybe TRBD1 (5 bases). This CDR3 is 14 amino acids long. The germline gives CDR1 LNHDA, CDR2 SQIVND (reference sequence). V was pared by 3 bases and J by 6 bases, with 12 bases between. DNA of the CDR3: TGTGCCAGTAGTATCCCCAGTGGGGGTCAGCCCCAGCATTTT. It yields the protein CASSIPSGGQPQHF.

This clonotype was seen at least ten times. This rearrangement joins TRBV7-9 to TRBJ2-5; no reliable D call. Trimming took 5 bases from V and 6 from J, leaving 10 bases between them. Germline V lookup: CDR1 SEHNR, CDR2 FQNEAQ (reference sequence). CDR3 size: 12 residues. This CDR3 reads CASSPQAKTQYF. The CDR3 DNA follows: TGTGCCAGCAGCCCTCAGGCTAAGACCCAGTACTTC.

This clonotype was counted many times. The gene calls are TRBV6-5 and TRBJ2-1; D remains ambiguous. The CDR3 sequence is 16 residues long. The germline CDR1 and CDR2 sequences are MNHEY and SVGAGI. The ends were cut back, 4 bases at V and 0 bases at J, with 13 bases in the middle. The chain's CDR3 is CASSSSETRSYNEQFF. The CDR3 region has the DNA TGTGCCAGCAGTTCCTCGGAGACACGCTCCTACAATGAGCAGTTCTTC.

The chain links TRBV4-3 to TRBJ2-2, with 7 nucleotides matching TRBD2. Germline lookup yields CDR1 LGHNA and CDR2 YSLEER. The trim removed 0 bases at V and 0 bases at J, leaving 10 bases unmatched. The CDR3 runs 19 residues. The CDR3 nucleotides read TGCGCCAGCAGCCAAGATGTGTCGGGGACTACCTCGAACACCGGGGAGCTGTTTTTT. This codes for CASSQDVSGTTSNTGELFF.

This clonotype was found a few times. V gene TRBV6-2 or TRBV6-3 combines with J gene TRBJ2-3, with 7 bases aligning to TRBD2. This CDR3 comprises 17 residues. V was clipped by 0 bases and J by 7 bases; unmatched bases: 13. The V gene's germline CDR1 is MNHEY and CDR2 SVGEGT. The CDR3 reads CASSYSIGAGEFHTQYF. In DNA form, the CDR3 reads TGTGCCAGCAGTTACTCGATAGGGGCGGGAGAGTTTCATACGCAGTATTTT.

This clonotype showed up many times. The CDR3: CASKNRGNGGYTF. The CDR3 DNA follows: TGTGCCAGCAAAAACAGGGGAAATGGCGGCTACACCTTC. The V and J genes are TRBV6-5 and TRBJ1-2; 7 bases map to TRBD1. After removal of 7 bases from V and 8 bases from J, the junction contained 10 bases not matched to a gene. CDR3 length: 13 amino acids. Germline assignment: CDR1 MNHEY and CDR2 SVGAGI.

This clonotype was counted between two and nine times. This may arise from a read error, as a much more abundant clone is one base away. The chain is built from TRBV4-3 and TRBJ2-1; 12 bases line up with TRBD2. The closer fit of TRBJ2-7 to the DNA end suggests the J call may be wrong. The CDR3 consists of 16 residues. CDR1 is LGHNA and CDR2 is YSLEER in the germline V gene. CDR3 nucleotides: TGCGCCAGCAGCCTAATGACTAGCGGGGGTTACAATGAGCAGTACTTC. Translating it yields CASSLMTSGGYNEQYF.

Many counts were recorded for this clonotype. This sequence joins TRBV20-1 and TRBJ1-2; 7 positions agree with TRBD1. CDR3 length equals 13 residues. With 3 bases clipped from V and 6 bases from J, the junction kept 7 bases outside the gene matches. Per the germline V gene, CDR1 is DFQATT and CDR2 is SNEGSKA (reference sequence). Here the CDR3 DNA reads TGCAGTGCTAGCACAACAGGGGTTGATGGCTACACCTTC. The encoded protein is CSASTTGVDGYTF.

The V and J genes are TRBV6-6 and TRBJ1-1, with D possibly being TRBD1 (5 bases). Germline assignment: CDR1 MNHNY and CDR2 SVGAGI (reference sequence). The length of the CDR3 is 12 residues. The V and J ends lost 5 bases and 5 bases respectively, with 9 bases between them. CDR3 in DNA: TGTGCCAGCAGTGGGAGACAGACTGAAGCTTTCTTT. As protein: CASSGRQTEAFF.

The chain combines TRBV7-9 with TRBJ2-1; 12 positions agree with TRBD2. Trimming removed 8 bases from V and 4 bases from J; junction bases left unmatched: 3. The CDR3 has 14 residues. Germline V gene sequence: CDR1 SEHNR, CDR2 FQNEAQ (reference sequence). For the CDR3, the DNA is TGTGCCAGCGGGGGGACTAGCGGGTACAATGAGCAGTTCTTC. This encodes CASGGTSGYNEQFF.

This clonotype appeared a few times. This sequence joins TRBV5-1 and TRBJ1-5; D unclear. This CDR3 is built from 15 residues. V was pared by 2 bases and J by 3 bases, with 12 bases between. Germline CDR1 reads SGHRS; CDR2 reads YFSETQ. CDR3 region: CASSLAGYPNQPQHF. The CDR3 bases are TGCGCCAGCAGCTTAGCGGGGTATCCCAATCAGCCCCAGCATTTT.